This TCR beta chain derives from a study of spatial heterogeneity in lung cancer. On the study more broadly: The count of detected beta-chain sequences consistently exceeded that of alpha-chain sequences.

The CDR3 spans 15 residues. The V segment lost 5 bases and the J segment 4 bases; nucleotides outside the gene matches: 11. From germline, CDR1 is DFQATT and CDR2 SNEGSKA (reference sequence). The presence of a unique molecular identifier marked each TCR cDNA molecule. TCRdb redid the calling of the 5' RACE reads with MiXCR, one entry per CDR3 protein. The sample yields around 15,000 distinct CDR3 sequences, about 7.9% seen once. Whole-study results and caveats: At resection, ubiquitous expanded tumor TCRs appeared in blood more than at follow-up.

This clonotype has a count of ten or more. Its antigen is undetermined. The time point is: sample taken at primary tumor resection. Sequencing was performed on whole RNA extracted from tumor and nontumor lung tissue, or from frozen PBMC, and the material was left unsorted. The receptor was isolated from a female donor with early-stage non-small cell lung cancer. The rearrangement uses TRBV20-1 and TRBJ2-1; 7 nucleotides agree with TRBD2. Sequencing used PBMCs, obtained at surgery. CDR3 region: CSAEGLAADYNEQFF. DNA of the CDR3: TGCAGTGCTGAGGGGCTAGCGGCCGATTACAATGAGCAGTTCTTC.